Following are 2 T cell receptor beta chains from one sample sequenced in a study of cytomegalovirus exposure and HLA in healthy donors. The assay was immunoSEQ multiplex PCR, and TCRdb's table has in-frame clones only and misses some. Of about 120,000 clones listed, 89% were seen once; the top ten hold 1.1%. The source material was PBMCs. These receptors were taken from a woman aged 18-29 years in good health and CMV-seronegative.

The V gene is TRBV4-3, the J gene TRBJ2-7; 13 nucleotides line up with TRBD2. The CDR3 is made up of 17 amino acids. J gave up 7 bases and V 0 bases, and 9 bases lay outside the gene matches. From germline, CDR1 is LGHNA and CDR2 YSLEER. CDR3 residues: CASSQDPLAGGPVEQYF. The DNA of the CDR3 is TGCGCCAGCAGCCAAGACCCACTAGCGGGAGGGCCGGTTGAGCAGTACTTC.

The chain links TRBV2 to TRBJ2-7, with TRBD1 identical over 8 bases. V shed 8 bases and J 4 bases; nucleotides not matched to a gene: 10. This CDR3 is 14 amino acids long. Germline V gene data show CDR1 as SNHLY and CDR2 as FYNNEI. The CDR3 DNA follows: TGTGCCAGCTCTTCACAGGGGGGATTTTACGAGCAGTACTTC. This encodes CASSSQGGFYEQYF.